This TCR beta chain was identified during a study of beta chain features in type 1 diabetes. CDR3 length equals 14 residues. Germline CDR1 MNHEY, CDR2 SMNVEV (reference sequence). Trimming removed 3 bases at V and 5 bases at J, with 13 bases between. Of the isolated RNA, all was reverse transcribed, and so the sequenced material was expressed TCRB transcripts. TCRdb's table, derived via immunoSEQ multiplex PCR, lists solely in-frame clones and lacks some. The repertoire consists of under 950,000 clones, with 15% to 20% occurring once and the leading ten covering 0.023%. The sample holds one count of this clone. What it recognizes is unknown. This sample also contains other DNA sequences that code for the same CDR3. General study results and limits: The naive, central memory and Treg TCRB repertoires looked more alike in patients than they did in healthy donors.

The V and J genes are TRBV27 and TRBJ1-1, with D maybe TRBD1 (6 bases). This clonotype was sampled from a woman aged 18-30 years in good health. What was sequenced was naive CD4+ T cells from blood. The CDR3 nucleotides are TGTGCCAGCAGTTTCAGAGGGGGAGGGACTGAAGCTTTCTTT. Its translation: CASSFRGGGTEAFF.